The entry that follows covers one T cell receptor beta chain sequence. In this sample, this clonotype turned up a few times. The antigen this receptor binds is unknown. Nothing much larger sits one base from this clone, and base qualities are not available. Receptor amplification or capture employed PCR. TCRdb shows the sequencer as Illumina HiSeq 2500. TCR libraries were prepared with molecular barcoding, using unique molecular identifiers to normalize TCRbeta repertoire quantification. In TCRdb, the public reads were trimmed at Q25 with fastp and aligned with MiXCR, with productive beta chains retained. All rows with the same CDR3 protein become a single entry with the most common DNA and genes. The sample data list approximately 97,000 distinct CDR3 sequences, and over 6% of these were observed just once. About 16% of the sample belongs to the ten largest clones. This sample was taken from a study of T-cell reconstitution after alpha-beta-depleted transplantation in children (dated by TCRdb to 2016 to 2017). General notes on the study: The study quantitatively tracked T-cell immune reconstitution after TCRalphabeta/CD19-depleted allogeneic hematopoietic cell transplantation in children using TCR repertoire profiling.

V is cut by 5 bases and J by 8 bases, and the space between the germline ends is 21 bases. The CDR3 has 15 amino acids, counting the end cysteine and phenylalanine. Only the CDR3 DNA is retained, 45 bases long and in frame from the first base. CDR1 SGHTA and CDR2 FQGTGA are derived from the germline V gene. What the research found in general, with its limitations: The apparently early recovery of alphabetaT-cell counts about two months after transplant reportedly depended on only several hundred rapidly expanded clones that came from non-depleted graft cells. The high TCRbeta diversity at day 60 in some patients was ascribed to recipient T cells and intrathymic progenitors that had survived conditioning. The frequencies of hyperexpanded clones fell over the following months, and after one year, T-cell counts and TCRbeta diversity were mostly attributed to newly produced T cells.

The sample's treatment or condition label is to be understood as: allogeneic hematopoietic cell transplantation with graft depleted of TCRalphabeta T cells and CD19 B cells. Transplant recipients were children who received TCRalphabeta/CD19-depleted allogeneic hematopoietic cell grafts. The sequence links TRBV7-3 to TRBJ1-2, with a weak D call of TRBD1 (5 bases match). The sequenced sample was PBMCs, obtained before TCRalphabeta/CD19-depleted stem cell transplant. The sequence derives from a boy aged 2-9 years with acute lymphoblastic leukemia, due to receive a stem cell transplant. CDR3 protein: CASSPLGEGLKGYTF. The DNA sequence is as follows: TGTGCCAGCAGCCCTCTCGGGGAGGGACTAAAGGGCTACACCTTC. Here the CDR3 is joined to the reference TRBV7-3 and TRBJ1-2 genes, and the full variable domain is: GAGVSQTPSNKVTEKGKYVELRCDPISGHTALYWYRQSLGQGPEFLIYFQGTGAADDSGLPNDRFFAVRPEGSVSTLKIQRTERGDSAVYLCASSPLGEGLKGYTFGSGTRLTVV.